The text below deals with one T cell receptor beta chain. Its specificity is unknown. Looked up from germline, CDR1 is MGHRA and CDR2 is YSYEKL. CDR3 length: 14 residues. V was pared by 4 bases and J by 5 bases, with 12 bases between. The data originate from a study of chemoradiotherapy in HPV16-positive cancers. Looking at the study overall: Functional T-cell assays on a couple of HPV16-positive patients' cells defined candidate HPV-specific clones and common TCR motifs. Study-level points and caveats: In HPV16-positive patients, HPV-responsive T-cell expansion tracked better recurrence-free survival. Candidate HPV-specific clones and E7-related TCR motifs grew in tumor during treatment.

Clones were sequenced by immunoSEQ multiplex PCR, and TCRdb holds only the in-frame ones, with some missing. Here the sample spans 5,700 or so clones, more than 85% being singletons. Samples were taken several times over chemoradiotherapy. This clonotype originated in a human donor with HPV-associated anogenital cancer. The input for sequencing was blood, taken from a patient who underwent chemoradiotherapy. This chain links TRBV4-1 with TRBJ1-5, with D possibly being TRBD1 (6 bases). CDR3 nucleotides: TGCGCCAGCAGCCTGCAACAGGGAGATCAGCCCCAGCATTTT. This sequence encodes CASSLQQGDQPQHF.